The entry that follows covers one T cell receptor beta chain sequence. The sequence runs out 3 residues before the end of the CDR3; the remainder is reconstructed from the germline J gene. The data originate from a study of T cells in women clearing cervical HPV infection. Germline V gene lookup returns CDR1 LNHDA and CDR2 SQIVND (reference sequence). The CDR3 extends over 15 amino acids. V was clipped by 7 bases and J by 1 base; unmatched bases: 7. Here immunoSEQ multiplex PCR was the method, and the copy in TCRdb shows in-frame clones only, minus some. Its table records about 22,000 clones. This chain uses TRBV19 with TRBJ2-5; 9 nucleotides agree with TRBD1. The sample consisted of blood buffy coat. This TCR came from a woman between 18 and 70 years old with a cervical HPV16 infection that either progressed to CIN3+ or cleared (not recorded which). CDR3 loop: CASTIGTGIQETQYF. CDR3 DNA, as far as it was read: TGTGCCAGTACTATCGGGACAGGGATCCAAGAGACC.